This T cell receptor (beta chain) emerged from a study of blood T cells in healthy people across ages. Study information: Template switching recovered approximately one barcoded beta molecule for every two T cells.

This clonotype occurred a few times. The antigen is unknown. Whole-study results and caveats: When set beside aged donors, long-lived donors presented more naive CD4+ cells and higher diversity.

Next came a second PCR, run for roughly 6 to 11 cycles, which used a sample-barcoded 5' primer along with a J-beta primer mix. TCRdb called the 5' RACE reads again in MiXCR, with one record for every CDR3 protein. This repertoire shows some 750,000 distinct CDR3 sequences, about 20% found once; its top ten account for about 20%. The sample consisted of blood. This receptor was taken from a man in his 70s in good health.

The CDR3 region is CASSPGATYNSPLHF. CDR3 coding DNA: TGCGCCAGCAGCCCAGGGGCAACCTATAATTCACCCCTCCACTTT. The rearrangement joins TRBV5-1 to TRBJ1-6; a weak D match, TRBD1 (6 bases). Per the germline V gene, CDR1 is SGHRS and CDR2 is YFSETQ. Deletions cut 4 bases from V and 2 bases from J, with 10 bases between. The CDR3 loop spans 15 amino acids.